The sequence of this T cell receptor (beta chain) was determined in a study of blood T cell repertoires in COVID-19. Overall study: There were acute and convalescent COVID-19 samples, and they came from the United States, Italy and Spain. PBMCs, B-cell-depleted T cells, or T cells were the source of the cDNA or gDNA that made up the material.

The CDR3 covers 14 residues. Germline V gene lookup returns CDR1 MNHEY and CDR2 SVGEGT. V lost 6 bases and J lost 1; bases outside the gene matches: 6. The assay was immunoSEQ multiplex PCR, and TCRdb's table has in-frame clones only and misses some. The repertoire holds 100,000 to 120,000 clones, with 81% as singletons. The chain employs TRBV6-2 or TRBV6-3 and TRBJ2-7; 7 positions agree with TRBD2. Source material: peripheral blood. The receptor's source is a woman aged 70-85 years with acute or convalescent COVID-19. In nucleotides, the CDR3 is TGTGCCAGCAGCCTCCCGGGGGGTTCCTACGAGCAGTACTTC. Translated, it gives CASSLPGGSYEQYF.